This T cell receptor beta chain was observed in a study of T cell responses to AZD1222 COVID-19 vaccine. Clones were sequenced by immunoSEQ multiplex PCR, and TCRdb holds only the in-frame ones, with some missing. The profile shows roughly 120,000 clones, around 84% of them singletons. The sample in question was peripheral blood, obtained on day 0 of AZD1222 vaccination. This receptor was identified in an adult in good health.

Written as DNA, the CDR3 is TGTGCCAGCAGCCCCCGGGTGGGAAACACTGAAGCTTTCTTT. This translates into CASSPRVGNTEAFF. The V and J genes are TRBV7-9 and TRBJ1-1; D gene uncertain. Trimming cost V 5 bases and J 2 bases, with 12 bases left between them. The CDR3 is 14 residues long. CDR1 and CDR2 (germline): SEHNR, FQNEAQ (reference sequence).